The 30 T cell receptor beta chains listed next were all sequenced from one sample in a study of blood T cell repertoires in COVID-19. Using immunoSEQ multiplex PCR, the repertoire was profiled, and TCRdb retains in-frame clones only, with some absent. The sample consists of fewer than 350,000 clones, 80% to 90% of them appearing once. The sequenced material came from PBMCs or T cells enriched from blood (not recorded which). The source of these receptors is a man between 25 and 39 years old who had recovered from COVID-19.

The rearrangement joins TRBV19 to TRBJ2-1; 8 bases are shared with TRBD2. Germline CDR1 LNHDA, CDR2 SQIVND (reference sequence). This CDR3 is 18 amino acids long. The V gene end was trimmed by 3 bases and the J gene end by 0 bases; junction bases not matched to a gene: 10. The CDR3 bases are TGTGCCAGTAGTATTTTAGGGGTGGGGACTAGCTCCTACAATGAGCAGTTCTTC. Translating it yields CASSILGVGTSSYNEQFF.

CDR3 sequence (DNA): TGTGCCAGCAGCTTAGATTCGGGGTCCAATTCACCCCTCCACTTT. Its translation is CASSLDSGSNSPLHF. The V gene is TRBV11-2, the J gene TRBJ1-6; no clear D gene. Germline V CDR1 and CDR2: SGHAT, FQNNGV. This CDR3 comprises 15 residues. V was pared by 0 bases and J by 7 bases, with 10 bases between.

This chain links TRBV4-3 with TRBJ1-6; D is unclear. Germline V gene data show CDR1 as LGHNA and CDR2 as YSLEER. Trimming removed 3 bases at V and 11 bases at J, with 11 bases between. CDR3 length equals 13 residues. CDR3 sequence: CASSHDPGAPLHF. CDR3 nucleotide sequence: TGCGCCAGCAGCCATGATCCCGGGGCACCCCTCCACTTT.

The gene calls are TRBV12-3 or TRBV12-4 and TRBJ2-1, with D perhaps TRBD1 (6 bases). Trimming took 6 bases from V and 9 from J, leaving 15 bases between them. The CDR3 is 13 residues long. The CDR3 sequence: CASSPIQGSEQFF. Here the CDR3 DNA reads TGTGCCAGCAGCCCAATCCAGGGGAGTGAGCAGTTCTTC.

The V and J genes are TRBV30 and TRBJ1-1; D not resolved. CDR1 and CDR2 (germline): GTSNPN, SVGIG (reference sequence). V was trimmed by 0 bases and J by 3 bases, leaving 8 bases between them. This CDR3 has 13 residues. The CDR3 nucleotides read TGTGCCTGGAGTGTATTTGAGGACACTGAAGCTTTCTTT. It specifies CAWSVFEDTEAFF.

This chain links TRBV5-1 with TRBJ1-1, with D possibly matching TRBD1 (5 bases). Trimming took off 4 bases at V and 1 base at J, with 14 bases between the two ends. The germline CDR1 and CDR2 sequences are SGHRS and YFSETQ. The CDR3 is 15 residues long. CDR3: CASSQEGRRNTEAFF. In DNA form, the CDR3 reads TGCGCCAGCAGCCAGGAGGGACGGAGGAACACTGAAGCTTTCTTT. Variable domain in full (rest from reference TRBV5-1 and TRBJ1-1): KAGVTQTPRYLIKTRGQQVTLSCSPISGHRSVSWYQQTPGQGLQFLFEYFSETQRNKGNFPGRFSGRQFSNSRSEMNVSTLELGDSALYLCASSQEGRRNTEAFFGQGTRLTVV.

This chain joins TRBV7-9 and TRBJ1-1; a possible D gene is TRBD1 (6 bases). The CDR3 sequence is 15 residues long. Germline V lookup: CDR1 SEHNR, CDR2 FQNEAQ (reference sequence). Between the trimmed V and J ends, which lost 3 bases and 1 base, there was a span of 12 bases. The CDR3, as DNA: TGTGCCAGCAGCTTGACCAGGGGCTGGAACACTGAAGCTTTCTTT. This encodes CASSLTRGWNTEAFF.

This rearrangement joins TRBV27 to TRBJ2-5; 12 bases are shared with TRBD2. Trimming took 6 bases from V and 3 from J; bases not matched to a gene: 11. The length of the CDR3 is 17 residues. Germline lookup yields CDR1 MNHEY and CDR2 SMNVEV (reference sequence). CDR3 nucleotides: TGTGCCAGCAGACGAACGACTAGCGGGGGATACAAAGAGACCCAGTACTTC. Its protein is CASRRTTSGGYKETQYF.

This rearrangement joins TRBV5-1 to TRBJ2-3, with 7 nucleotides matching TRBD2. Germline assignment: CDR1 SGHRS and CDR2 YFSETQ. The CDR3 sequence is 15 residues long. V shed 4 bases and J 6 bases; nucleotides not matched to a gene: 11. CDR3 amino acids: CASSQSGLPSDTQYF. CDR3 bases: TGCGCCAGCAGCCAATCGGGACTACCCTCCGATACGCAGTATTTT.

The chain employs TRBV5-1 and TRBJ1-1, with TRBD1 identical over 8 bases. The germline V gene encodes CDR1 SGHRS and CDR2 YFSETQ. The CDR3 length is 15 residues. The trim removed 2 bases at V and 5 bases at J, leaving 8 bases unmatched. CDR3 region: CASSLRQGQVTEAFF. The DNA for the CDR3 is TGCGCCAGCAGCTTAAGACAGGGACAGGTTACTGAAGCTTTCTTT.

The J gene is TRBJ1-6, the V gene TRBV21-1; the D segment call TRBD1 is taken from the table without a DNA check. TRBV21-1 is noted as a pseudogene. This CDR3 has 17 amino acids. Here the CDR3 reads CASSKVIPQVNNSPLHF. The CDR3 DNA reads as TGTGCCAGCAGCAAAGTAATACCCCAGGTTAATAATTCACCCCTCCACTTT.

The chain carries TRBV2 and TRBJ1-6, with D maybe TRBD1 (5 bases). This CDR3 is built from 15 residues. The V end was cut by 7 bases, the J end by 5 bases, with 15 bases between. Germline assignment: CDR1 SNHLY and CDR2 FYNNEI. For the CDR3, the DNA is TGTGCCAGCATCTTCAGAATCAGGGATAATTCACCCCTCCACTTT. Translated: CASIFRIRDNSPLHF.

This clone appeared once. The V gene is TRBV7-9, the J gene TRBJ1-5; 10 bases line up with TRBD1. The length of the CDR3 is 16 residues. V lost 5 bases and J lost 2; bases outside the gene matches: 6. Germline V CDR1 and CDR2: SEHNR, FQNEAQ (reference sequence). CDR3 loop: CASSRTGGGGNQPQHF. In DNA, the CDR3 is TGTGCCAGCAGCCGGACAGGGGGTGGGGGCAATCAGCCCCAGCATTTT.

The chain couples TRBV25-1 to TRBJ2-3; the match to TRBD1 covers 7 bases. Germline lookup yields CDR1 MGHDK and CDR2 SYGVNS. CDR3 length: 13 amino acids. V dropped 7 bases and J dropped 5; count of bases not matched to a gene: 6. The CDR3 DNA follows: TGTGCCAGCACGGAACGGACAGGAGATACGCAGTATTTT. This sequence encodes CASTERTGDTQYF.

The V gene is TRBV11-3, the J gene TRBJ1-1; a possible D gene is TRBD1 (6 bases). The length of the CDR3 is 18 residues. Germline CDR1 and CDR2: SGHNT and YENEEA. V was trimmed by 0 bases and J by 4 bases, leaving 21 bases between them. In nucleotides, the CDR3 is TGTGCCAGCAGCTTAGAAGGTCCGGGGGGGCCAGGAGGCACTGAAGCTTTCTTT. It specifies CASSLEGPGGPGGTEAFF.

The rearrangement joins TRBV2 to TRBJ1-2; D perhaps matches TRBD1 (5 bases). This CDR3 has 14 amino acids. Germline assignment: CDR1 SNHLY and CDR2 FYNNEI. V was pared by 4 bases and J by 2 bases, with 11 bases between. CDR3 loop: CASSGIQENYGYTF. The CDR3 bases are TGTGCCAGCAGTGGGATACAGGAGAACTATGGCTACACCTTC.

This chain links TRBV19 with TRBJ1-6; D perhaps matches TRBD1 (6 bases). From germline, CDR1 is LNHDA and CDR2 SQIVND (reference sequence). CDR3 length: 15 residues. V lost 5 bases and J lost 7, with 15 bases in between. The CDR3 region has the DNA TGTGCCAGTAGTGACAGGTGGGGGGGGAATTCACCCCTCCACTTT. It codes for CASSDRWGGNSPLHF.

The chain employs TRBV7-9 and TRBJ2-7, with D possibly matching TRBD2 (5 bases). The CDR3 runs to 15 residues. The V and J ends lost 4 bases and 2 bases respectively, with 15 bases between them. Germline-derived CDR1 and CDR2 are SEHNR and FQNEAQ (reference sequence). CDR3: CASSSRAGLTYEQYF. The CDR3 DNA reads TGTGCCAGCAGCTCCAGAGCCGGACTGACCTACGAGCAGTACTTC.

The genes are TRBV15 and TRBJ1-2; D call uncertain. This CDR3 has 14 residues. The V gene's germline CDR1 is LNHNV and CDR2 YYDKDF (reference sequence). Trimming pared 0 bases from V and 2 bases from J, leaving 7 bases between. CDR3 DNA: TGTGCCACCAGCAGAGATCTTGCGAACTATGGCTACACCTTC. It is translated as CATSRDLANYGYTF.

The rearrangement links TRBV9 to TRBJ2-1; TRBD2 agrees at 7 bases. Trimming removed 0 bases from V and 3 bases from J; junction bases left unmatched: 12. Germline V gene lookup returns CDR1 SGDLS and CDR2 YYNGEE. The CDR3 contains 18 residues. The CDR3 coding sequence is TGTGCCAGCAGCGTAGGTCTCCTAGCGGCACCCTTCTACAATGAGCAGTTCTTC. Encoded protein: CASSVGLLAAPFYNEQFF.

The chain combines TRBV2 with TRBJ2-1; D is unclear. From germline, CDR1 is SNHLY and CDR2 FYNNEI. V dropped 3 bases and J dropped 15 bases, with 12 bases sitting between them. The CDR3 totals 11 residues. In nucleotides, the CDR3 is TGTGCCAGCAGTGAGGAGTCCCGACCGTTCTTC. Protein sequence: CASSEESRPFF.

For the CDR3, the DNA is TGTGCCAGCTCACTCAAACAGGGGAACACTGAAGCTTTCTTT. It translates to CASSLKQGNTEAFF. This rearrangement joins TRBV18 to TRBJ1-1; the D gene is possibly TRBD1 (6 bases). The CDR3 extends over 14 amino acids. Germline V gene lookup returns CDR1 KGHSH and CDR2 LQKENI. With 4 bases removed from V and 1 base from J, the gap between germline ends came to 10 bases.

This chain links TRBV24-1 with TRBJ2-3, with 8 bases that match TRBD1. Germline CDR1 reads KGHDR; CDR2 reads SFDVKD. V lost 4 bases, J lost 3 bases, and 5 bases stayed unmatched. This CDR3 contains 15 residues. DNA for the CDR3: TGTGCCACCAGTGAAACAGGGGGGATGACAGATACGCAGTATTTT. Translating it yields CATSETGGMTDTQYF.

The gene calls are TRBV9 and TRBJ2-1; 10 bases are a match to TRBD2. CDR1 is SGDLS and CDR2 is YYNGEE in the germline V gene. Trimming cost V 4 bases and J 6 bases; bases outside gene matches: 7. The CDR3 spans 15 residues. DNA of the CDR3: TGTGCCAGCAGCCTTACTAGCGGGGAACTCAATGAGCAGTTCTTC. Protein product: CASSLTSGELNEQFF.

Turning to this clone: Other DNA sequences in the same sample also yield this CDR3. The V gene is TRBV9, the J gene TRBJ2-2; D might be TRBD2 (5 bases). CDR3 length: 15 amino acids. The germline CDR1 and CDR2 sequences are SGDLS and YYNGEE. The ends were cut back, 2 bases at V and 2 bases at J, with 10 bases in the middle. This chain's CDR3 is CASSVGGSNTGELFF. DNA for the CDR3: TGTGCCAGCAGCGTGGGCGGGTCCAACACCGGGGAGCTGTTTTTT.

The rearrangement joins TRBV3-1 (or the pseudogene TRBV3-2) to TRBJ2-5; tentatively, D is TRBD1 (7 bases). Germline CDR1 LGHDT, CDR2 YNNKEL (reference sequence). Trimming removed 3 bases at V and 2 bases at J, with 16 bases between. The CDR3 loop spans 16 amino acids. Here the CDR3 reads CASSQNPTGRQETQYF. CDR3 bases: TGTGCCAGCAGCCAGAACCCGACAGGGAGGCAAGAGACCCAGTACTTC.

The chain employs TRBV12-3 or TRBV12-4 and TRBJ1-4, with a weak D call TRBD1 (5 bases). The CDR3 has 13 amino acids. Trimming removed 6 bases from V and 5 bases from J, with 10 bases in between. Written as DNA, the CDR3 is TGTGCCAGCAGACGGGGGGGGAATGAAAAACTGTTTTTT. Amino acid sequence: CASRRGGNEKLFF.

The V gene is TRBV30, the J gene TRBJ1-5; possible D gene TRBD1, 6 bases. V lost 5 bases and J lost 6, with 26 bases in between. The length of the CDR3 is 17 residues. Per the germline V gene, CDR1 is GTSNPN and CDR2 is SVGIG (reference sequence). In DNA form, the CDR3 reads TGTGCCTGGGAGCCGGGACACGGATCTGTGGGCACTCAGCCCCAGCATTTT. This gives the protein CAWEPGHGSVGTQPQHF. Looking up the rest from reference TRBV30 and TRBJ1-5 gives the full variable domain: SQTIHQWPATLVQPVGSPLSLECTVEGTSNPNLYWYRQAAGRGLQLLFYSVGIGQISSEVPQNLSASRPQDRQFILSSKKLLLSDSGFYLCAWEPGHGSVGTQPQHFGDGTRLSIL.

V is TRBV7-8 and J is TRBJ2-5; 10 bases fit TRBD1. The germline V gene has CDR1 SGHVS and CDR2 FQNEAQ. This CDR3 is 14 amino acids long. Trimming took 3 bases from V and 6 from J; bases not matched to a gene: 4. CDR3 in amino acids: CASSFGDRGQTQYF. Here the CDR3 DNA reads TGTGCCAGCAGCTTTGGGGACAGGGGACAGACCCAGTACTTC.

As concerns this clone: The junction shows a germline mismatch at one end, possibly a read error. The chain uses TRBV6-2 or TRBV6-3 and TRBJ1-4; the D is unclear. This CDR3 has 14 amino acids. Germline CDR1 is MNHEY and CDR2 is SVGEGT. The CDR3 coding sequence is TGTGCCAGCAGCTACTCGGGCCACAGTGAAAAACTGTTTTTT. It specifies CASSYSGHSEKLFF.